The rows below give T cell receptor beta chains drawn from one sample of a study of radiotherapy plus CTLA-4 blockade in lung cancer. Data came from immunoSEQ multiplex PCR; TCRdb stores just in-frame clones and leaves some out. The sample has approximately 75,000 clones, approximately 80% seen once. The specimen was peripheral blood, collected from a patient treated with radiotherapy plus ipilimumab. Receptors originate from a human donor with non-small cell lung cancer who had a complete response to radiotherapy plus ipilimumab. Each CDR3 is given with its conserved first and last residue. Each record gives: CDR3 protein, CDR3 DNA, J gene, D gene, CDR3 length, clone size, V gene. The D gene is left open where the match is weak. Clone size is not always given. Where it is, it says once, few, many or a class for expanded clones.

CDR3aa: CASSLRPGEMHTIYF
CDR3nt: TGTGCCAGCAGCTTAAGGCCAGGGGAGATGCACACCATATATTTT
j_gene: TRBJ1-3
d_gene: .
len: 15
abundance: .
v_gene: TRBV7-2

CDR3aa: CASSANLGQPQHF
CDR3nt: TGTGCCAGCAGCGCCAACCTGGGTCAGCCCCAGCATTTT
j_gene: TRBJ1-5
d_gene: .
len: 13
abundance: .
v_gene: TRBV7-2

CDR3aa: CASRPPRQGSQPQHF
CDR3nt: TGTGCCAGCCGTCCCCCTCGACAGGGAAGTCAGCCCCAGCATTTT
j_gene: TRBJ1-5
d_gene: TRBD1
len: 15
abundance: .
v_gene: TRBV5-8

CDR3aa: CASSLGGRVYEQYF
CDR3nt: TGTGCCAGCAGCTTAGGGGGCAGGGTTTATGAGCAGTACTTC
j_gene: TRBJ2-7
d_gene: .
len: 14
abundance: .
v_gene: TRBV7-2

CDR3aa: CASRGQGSSETQYF
CDR3nt: TGTGCCAGTAGGGGACAGGGGTCCTCAGAGACCCAGTACTTC
j_gene: TRBJ2-5
d_gene: TRBD1
len: 14
abundance: .
v_gene: TRBV19

CDR3aa: CASKIAGGPPDTQYF
CDR3nt: TGTGCCAGCAAAATAGCGGGAGGGCCCCCAGATACGCAGTATTTT
j_gene: TRBJ2-3
d_gene: TRBD2
len: 15
abundance: .
v_gene: TRBV6-5

CDR3aa: CASSLTGNTEAFF
CDR3nt: TGCGCCAGCAGCTTGACAGGGAATACTGAAGCTTTCTTT
j_gene: TRBJ1-1
d_gene: .
len: 13
abundance: few
v_gene: TRBV5-1

CDR3aa: CASSYRWTSTGELFF
CDR3nt: TGTGCCAGCAGTTACAGGTGGACGAGCACCGGGGAGCTGTTTTTT
j_gene: TRBJ2-2
d_gene: .
len: 15
abundance: .
v_gene: TRBV6-5

CDR3aa: CASSLSGQNTIYF
CDR3nt: TGTGCCAGCAGCTTATCGGGGCAGAACACCATATATTTT
j_gene: TRBJ1-3
d_gene: .
len: 13
abundance: .
v_gene: TRBV7-9

CDR3aa: CASSLPGLEQFF
CDR3nt: TGTGCCAGCAGCTTGCCGGGACTAGAGCAGTTCTTC
j_gene: TRBJ2-1
d_gene: TRBD2
len: 12
abundance: .
v_gene: TRBV7-9